This TCR beta chain stems from a study of blood T cell repertoires in COVID-19. With regard to this clone: This CDR3 is also generated by other DNA sequences in the sample.

In the original analysis: From reference gene primer amplification, estimates of nucleated cell counts were derived. Produced via immunoSEQ multiplex PCR; TCRdb's table is partial and in-frame only. V and J calls and clone size come straight from that table; D and trimming were deduced from the DNA. Of roughly 150,000 clones listed, around four fifths are singletons. CDR3 length: 16 residues. Germline trimming cut 0 bases from V and 5 bases from J; bases unmatched to any gene: 2. Looked up from germline, CDR1 is SGHRS and CDR2 is YFSETQ. The rearrangement joins TRBV5-1 to TRBJ2-1, with 13 bases matching TRBD2. This TCR was recovered from a woman older than 75 with acute or convalescent COVID-19. The sample consisted of peripheral blood. The CDR3 loop is CASSLELAGGNNEQFF. The CDR3 bases are TGCGCCAGCAGCTTGGAACTAGCGGGAGGGAACAATGAGCAGTTCTTC.